Described below is a single T cell receptor beta chain sequence and its context. The sample holds many counts of this clonotype. No antigen is known for it. Base qualities are missing; no much larger clone stands one base away. The sample belongs to a study of spatial heterogeneity in lung cancer (dated by TCRdb to the late 2010s). Study-wide context: More beta-chain than alpha-chain transcripts were consistently detected, likely reflecting higher beta-chain transcript abundance. In the raw uncorrected reads, each unique combination of TCR and UMI appeared more than ten times on average. Both alpha and beta chains were TCR-sequenced in approximately 200 tumor regions, around 64 matched nontumor lung samples and 55 to 60 PBMC samples obtained at surgery. TCR repertoire features were related to nonsynonymous mutation counts determined by whole-exome sequencing of tumor tissue. TCR alpha and beta repertoires were quantitatively compared across multiple tumor regions, matched nontumor lung and blood in non-small cell lung cancer.

Receptor amplification or capture employed 5' RACE. The instrument given in TCRdb is NextSeq 500. The TCR library protocol attached a unique molecular identifier to each TCR cDNA molecule to allow correction of PCR and sequencing errors. The authors' pipeline ran thus. TCR identification, UMI-based error correction and CDR3 extraction were performed with Decombinator tools. TCRs above a frequency of 2 per 1,000, corresponding to the top 1% of the tumor frequency distribution, were defined as expanded. Renyi diversity was computed with the R vegan package after each repertoire had been subsampled 100 times to 5,000 TCRs. CDR3 similarity networks were built from amino acid triplet string-kernel similarity, with CDR3s being connected when pairwise similarity was above 0.82. TCRdb reanalyzed the raw reads on its own, using fastp at Q25 for trimming and MiXCR for clone calling, and kept in-frame beta chains. Every distinct CDR3 protein forms one entry, paired with its most common genes and DNA. TCRdb's processing, not the authors' own work, is the source of the V and J calls. The sample includes more than 20,000 distinct CDR3 sequences, with approximately 4.6% observed a single time. Clones ranked in the top ten supply 6.5% to 8.5% of the sample.

The junction shows trimming of 4 bases on V and 0 bases on J, plus 5 bases between the germline ends. The CDR1 and CDR2 encoded by the germline V gene (reference sequence) are SGHNT and YYREEE. From the cysteine up to the phenylalanine, the CDR3 has a length of 13 residues. The read is trimmed to its CDR3 DNA, 39 bases read in frame from base 1. On the study overall, not on this receptor specifically: Additional single-cell paired TCR alpha and beta sequencing was considered necessary to confirm, at a functional level, the hypothesis that regional TCRs recognize regional mutations. Ubiquitous expanded tumor TCRs were found in blood more often at tumor resection than at routine follow-up.

Sample time point, as interpreted from the label and publication: sample taken at primary tumor resection. Samples were obtained from fewer than 80 patients with early-stage, untreated non-small cell lung cancer from the lung TRACERx cohort. Without any cell sorting, TCR sequencing was performed on whole RNA extracted either from tumor and nontumor lung tissue or from cryopreserved PBMC samples. A patient was chosen for TCR sequencing only when enough RNA was available from at least two tumor regions. Source: PBMCs, taken at surgery. Recombination linked TRBV5-4 to TRBJ1-3; no D gene is confidently identified. The TCR sequence derives from a male donor with early-stage non-small cell lung cancer. In nucleotide form, the sequence is TGTGCCAGCAGCCCTGGCTCTGGAAACACCATATATTTT. Its amino acids are CASSPGSGNTIYF.